The clone carrying this T cell receptor beta chain was detected many times. Its antigen is unidentified. The sample is drawn from a study of regulatory T cells in long-lasting Graves disease. Time point here: newly diagnosed GD, antithyroid drugs for less than 3 months. The TCR library was made from RNA that had been extracted from PBMCs in TRIzol. There are 13 residues in the CDR3. CDR1 and CDR2 from the germline V gene are MDHEN and SYDVKM. V lost 1 base and J lost 4, with 7 bases in between. HTBI primers from iRepertoire and Arm-PCR of CDR3 regions yielded the TCR beta libraries. TCRdb reprocessed the multiplex PCR reads via MiXCR and lists one record per CDR3 protein. The data show around 480,000 distinct CDR3 sequences, around 15% seen once. Study results and caveats: The sample size was small, and this may have reduced accuracy.

The same specimen was also included in a second study, on T cells in Graves' hyperthyroidism and ophthalmopathy.

The rearrangement joins TRBV28 to TRBJ1-1; D is ambiguous. Sequencing used peripheral blood mononuclear cells (PBMCs), obtained at new diagnosis, from a patient treated with antithyroid drugs. The receptor's source is a woman aged 40 to 65 with Graves disease. The CDR3 nucleotides are TGTGCCAGCAGTTTATTGGTTAGCACTGAAGCTTTCTTT. This translates into CASSLLVSTEAFF.